Below are 18 T cell receptor beta chains sequenced from a single sample in a study of cytomegalovirus exposure and HLA in healthy donors. The PCR contained 60 Vbeta and 13 Jbeta primers. The assay was immunoSEQ multiplex PCR, and TCRdb's table has in-frame clones only and misses some. The sample holds about 100,000 clones, approximately 64% seen once. Material: PBMCs. These TCRs come from a human donor in good health.

The gene calls are TRBV7-3 and TRBJ2-2, with 12 bases matching TRBD2. J gave up 1 base and V 5 bases, and 5 bases lay outside the gene matches. CDR1 SGHTA and CDR2 FQGTGA come from the germline V gene. The CDR3 is 17 residues long. The CDR3 region is CASSLTSGRVNTGELFF. The DNA of the CDR3 is TGTGCCAGCAGCCTGACTAGCGGGAGAGTGAACACCGGGGAGCTGTTTTTT.

The genes are TRBV6-5 and TRBJ2-7, with D perhaps matching TRBD1 (6 bases). This CDR3 spans 15 amino acids. Trimming removed 2 bases at V and 5 bases at J, with 16 bases between. CDR1 is MNHEY and CDR2 is SVGAGI in the germline V gene. CDR3 region: CASSYNGRGGNEQYF. For the CDR3, the DNA is TGTGCCAGCAGTTACAACGGCAGGGGTGGGAACGAGCAGTACTTC.

CDR3 sequence reads: CAWSLGLVTGEQYF. For the CDR3, the DNA is TGTGCCTGGAGTCTCGGACTAGTTACAGGCGAGCAGTACTTC. The rearrangement joins TRBV30 to TRBJ2-7, with TRBD2 matching over 7 bases. V dropped 2 bases and J dropped 6; count of bases not matched to a gene: 10. The length of the CDR3 is 14 residues. From germline, CDR1 is GTSNPN and CDR2 SVGIG (reference sequence).

This chain connects TRBV6-5 to TRBJ2-3; D remains unclear. The V end was cut by 0 bases, the J end by 6 bases, with 7 bases between. The CDR3 is 13 residues long. Germline V gives CDR1 MNHEY, CDR2 SVGAGI. The CDR3 loop reads CASSYSTADTQYF. DNA of the CDR3: TGTGCCAGCAGTTACTCGACTGCGGATACGCAGTATTTT.

V and J are TRBV9 and TRBJ1-1; perhaps TRBD1 as D (5 bases). This CDR3 comprises 13 residues. CDR1 and CDR2 from the germline V gene are SGDLS and YYNGEE. V lost 4 bases and J lost 4, with 11 bases in between. Here the CDR3 reads CASSSDGGTEAFF. CDR3 DNA sequence: TGTGCCAGCAGCAGCGACGGGGGCACTGAAGCTTTCTTT.

In DNA, the CDR3 is TGTGCCAGCAGCAAGTTGGCTCAGGGGCTTTCGGGTACGCAGTATTTT. This gives the protein CASSKLAQGLSGTQYF. This rearrangement joins TRBV21-1 to TRBJ2-3; the listed D gene, TRBD1, was not tested against the DNA. TRBV21-1 is shown as a pseudogene. The CDR3 sequence is 16 residues long.

The chain joins TRBV15 to TRBJ1-2, with D unresolved. The CDR3 runs to 14 residues. CDR1 LNHNV and CDR2 YYDKDF come from the germline V gene (reference sequence). The ends were cut back, 4 bases at V and 5 bases at J, with 14 bases in the middle. The CDR3 loop reads CATSISTREYGYTF. As DNA, the CDR3 is TGTGCCACCAGCATTAGCACCCGAGAGTATGGCTACACCTTC.

This clone was seen once. The chain employs TRBV2 and TRBJ2-7, with 7 nucleotides matching TRBD1. The CDR3 is 16 residues long. Germline V gene sequence: CDR1 SNHLY, CDR2 FYNNEI. V lost 0 bases, J lost 3 bases, and 8 bases stayed unmatched. The chain's CDR3 is CASSEAFGQGDYEQYF. For the CDR3, the DNA is TGTGCCAGCAGTGAAGCGTTCGGGCAGGGGGACTACGAGCAGTACTTC.

The gene calls are TRBV5-6 and TRBJ2-7; tentative D call: TRBD1 (6 bases). Trimming shortened V by 6 bases and J by 7 bases, and 17 bases separated the two germline ends. The CDR3 totals 13 residues. From germline, CDR1 is SGHDT and CDR2 YYEEEE. Written as DNA, the CDR3 is TGTGCCAGCACCCTTGGACAGAGACAGGAGCAGTACTTC. It translates to CASTLGQRQEQYF.

The sample holds a few counts of this clone. The chain employs TRBV4-1 and TRBJ2-1; D ambiguous. Germline loops: CDR1 MGHRA, CDR2 YSYEKL. V lost 3 bases and J 7 bases, leaving 7 bases between the germline ends. The CDR3 consists of 12 residues. This chain's CDR3 is CASSHLRNEQFF. The CDR3 DNA sequence: TGCGCCAGCAGCCATTTGCGGAATGAGCAGTTCTTC.

This clone showed up just a few times. The genes are TRBV6-6 and TRBJ1-1; D gene unclear. V was cut by 2 bases and J by 8 bases, with 21 bases left in between. Per the germline V gene, CDR1 is MNHNY and CDR2 is SVGAGI (reference sequence). The CDR3 has 16 amino acids. The CDR3 here is CASSYLPGGGSGEAFF. The CDR3 nucleotides are TGTGCCAGCAGTTACCTGCCCGGAGGCGGTTCAGGCGAAGCTTTCTTT.

This clone was counted a few times. J is TRBJ1-1 and V is TRBV2; D not certain. The germline CDR1 and CDR2 sequences are SNHLY and FYNNEI. V was trimmed by 2 bases and J by 7 bases, leaving 14 bases between them. The CDR3 totals 14 residues. The CDR3 DNA reads as TGTGCCAGCAGTGAAAGGAGGCGGAACGATGAAGCTTTCTTT. Residues: CASSERRRNDEAFF.

The chain carries TRBV27 and TRBJ2-3, with no clear D. CDR1 MNHEY and CDR2 SMNVEV come from the germline V gene (reference sequence). The CDR3 spans 11 residues. Trimming left V 11 bases short and J 0 bases short, with 6 bases between. The CDR3 spells CAAASTDTQYF. The CDR3 DNA is TGTGCCGCGGCAAGCACAGATACGCAGTATTTT.

The chain is built from TRBV27 and TRBJ2-7; 9 bases are a match to TRBD1. CDR3 length: 15 residues. V dropped 2 bases and J dropped 2; count of bases not matched to a gene: 4. The germline V gene has CDR1 MNHEY and CDR2 SMNVEV (reference sequence). In DNA, the CDR3 is TGTGCCAGCAGTTTAGGGACAGGGTCGGCCTACGAGCAGTACTTC. As protein: CASSLGTGSAYEQYF.

The rearrangement links TRBV4-1 to TRBJ2-7, with TRBD1 matching 8 bases. V was pared by 1 base and J by 2 bases, with 1 base of the junction left unmatched. This CDR3 comprises 14 residues. Germline V lookup: CDR1 MGHRA, CDR2 YSYEKL. The CDR3 DNA reads TGCGCCAGCAGCCAAGGGACAGGGACCTACGAGCAGTACTTC. The encoded protein is CASSQGTGTYEQYF.

The genes are TRBV5-1 and TRBJ2-7; TRBD2 matches 12 bases. V lost 0 bases, J lost 1 base, and 8 bases stayed unmatched. The CDR3 extends over 18 amino acids. Per the germline V gene, CDR1 is SGHRS and CDR2 is YFSETQ. The CDR3 spells CASSLGLAGVSWSYEQYF. The CDR3 DNA is TGCGCCAGCAGCTTGGGACTAGCGGGAGTTTCGTGGTCCTACGAGCAGTACTTC.

This chain joins TRBV5-6 and TRBJ2-5; TRBD1 is a possible D gene (6 bases). The J call may be faulty, since TRBJ2-7 better matches the DNA end. Per germline, CDR1 SGHDT and CDR2 YYEEEE. There are 14 residues in the CDR3. The CDR3 DNA reads as TGTGCCAGCAGCTACAGGGACAATACCTACGAGCAGTACTTC. Amino acids: CASSYRDNTYEQYF.

The chain has TRBV25-1 and TRBJ2-5; 9 bases are shared with TRBD1. The J call is doubtful: the DNA matches TRBJ2-7 better. CDR3 length: 14 amino acids. Germline lookup yields CDR1 MGHDK and CDR2 SYGVNS. The CDR3 region is CASSVGQGVYEQYF. CDR3 in DNA: TGTGCCAGCAGTGTGGGACAGGGCGTCTACGAGCAGTACTTC.